Below, 22 T cell receptor beta chains from the same sample are listed, as sequenced in a study of cytomegalovirus exposure and HLA in healthy donors (dated by TCRdb to the late 2010s). The library came from the immunoSEQ multiplex PCR assay. For the multiplex PCR, a mixture combining 60 forward primers for TCR Vbeta segments and 13 reverse primers for TCR Jbeta segments was used. TCRdb holds this immuneACCESS table with in-frame rearrangements only. Some clones are missing; in checked studies, unresolved V genes explain under half, and the rest has no known cause. The sample contains 120,000 to 150,000 clones, 84% of them found a single time. The ten top clones hold approximately 2.7% of the sample. Sequencing was carried out using PBMCs. Receptor source: a boy aged 2 to 10 in good health and CMV-seronegative.

In its sample, this clone was seen once. The chain couples TRBV4-2 to TRBJ1-2, with 7 bases matching TRBD1. Germline V gives CDR1 LGHNA, CDR2 YNFKEQ. The J segment lost 3 bases and the V segment lost 0 bases, leaving 10 bases of the junction unmatched. The CDR3 is 17 residues long. DNA for the CDR3: TGTGCCAGCAGCCAAGATTTGGGACAGAGGGCGGACTATGGCTACACCTTC. Its protein product is CASSQDLGQRADYGYTF.

This clone has just one count. The rearrangement uses TRBV7-2 and TRBJ1-4; 8 positions match TRBD1. The CDR3 runs to 14 residues. The trim removed 5 bases at V and 3 bases at J, leaving 2 bases unmatched. Germline CDR1 reads SGHTA; CDR2 reads FQGNSA. Written as DNA, the CDR3 is TGTGCCAGCAGCACGGACAGGGCTAATGAAAAACTGTTTTTT. Amino acids: CASSTDRANEKLFF.

The chain joins TRBV5-1 to TRBJ2-7; TRBD1 agrees at 10 bases. The CDR3 is made up of 13 amino acids. Looked up from germline, CDR1 is SGHRS and CDR2 is YFSETQ. V shed 4 bases and J 4 bases; nucleotides not matched to a gene: 2. In DNA form, the CDR3 reads TGCGCCAGCAGCCCGGACAGGGGGTACGAGCAGTACTTC. Protein product: CASSPDRGYEQYF. The variable domain in full, completed from reference TRBV5-1 and TRBJ2-7, reads KAGVTQTPRYLIKTRGQQVTLSCSPISGHRSVSWYQQTPGQGLQFLFEYFSETQRNKGNFPGRFSGRQFSNSRSEMNVSTLELGDSALYLCASSPDRGYEQYFGPGTRLTVT.

This chain joins TRBV6-5 and TRBJ1-2, with TRBD1 identical over 10 bases. The ends lost 6 bases at V and 4 bases at J; junction bases unmatched: 5. The germline gives CDR1 MNHEY, CDR2 SVGAGI. CDR3 length: 14 residues. The CDR3 DNA sequence: TGTGCCAGCAGATTCGGGGACAGGGGCTATGGCTACACCTTC. It is translated as CASRFGDRGYGYTF.

The table lists this clone with a few counts. Here the CDR3 DNA reads TGTGCCAGCAGCCCCCGAGTGGACAGGACCTACTATGGCTACACCTTC. Amino acid sequence: CASSPRVDRTYYGYTF. This chain links TRBV7-9 with TRBJ1-2; TRBD1 matches at 7 bases. With V trimmed by 5 bases and J by 3 bases, 12 bases remained unmatched. The CDR3 has 16 amino acids. The germline V gene encodes CDR1 SEHNR and CDR2 FQNEAQ (reference sequence).

J is TRBJ2-7 and V is TRBV7-2, with 13 bases matching TRBD2. The J segment lost 0 bases and the V segment lost 5 bases, leaving 10 bases of the junction unmatched. From germline, CDR1 is SGHTA and CDR2 FQGNSA. CDR3 length equals 18 residues. CDR3 in DNA: TGTGCCAGCAGCCCCCCCCGACTAGCGGGAGGCCTCTCCTACGAGCAGTACTTC. This codes for CASSPPRLAGGLSYEQYF.

The chain carries TRBV29-1 and TRBJ2-5, with a tentative D call TRBD2 (5 bases). The J call may be incorrect, as the DNA end agrees better with TRBJ2-7. The CDR3 consists of 14 residues. CDR1 is SQVTM and CDR2 is ANQGSEA in the germline V gene. CDR3 coding DNA: TGCAGCGTCAGCACGGGAAGGTCAACCTACGAGCAGTACTTC. It codes for CSVSTGRSTYEQYF.

For the CDR3, the DNA is TGTGCCAGCAGCACAGTTTCCTGGACAGGGACGGAGACCCAGTACTTC. This sequence encodes CASSTVSWTGTETQYF. V is TRBV5-6 and J is TRBJ2-5; the match to TRBD1 covers 8 bases. The V gene end was trimmed by 4 bases and the J gene end by 5 bases; junction bases not matched to a gene: 13. Per germline, CDR1 SGHDT and CDR2 YYEEEE. The CDR3 extends over 16 amino acids.

The genes are TRBV6-5 and TRBJ2-1, with D possibly matching TRBD2 (6 bases). Germline CDR1 and CDR2: MNHEY and SVGAGI. V lost 8 bases, J lost 8 bases, and 22 bases lay in between. The length of the CDR3 is 15 residues. In DNA, the CDR3 is TGTGCCAGCGGCGGGGTCCGGGTCAGCGCCCATGAGCAGTTCTTC. Amino acids: CASGGVRVSAHEQFF.

The V gene is TRBV15, the J gene TRBJ2-7, with 9 bases that match TRBD1. V gave up 0 bases and J gave up 4 bases; unmatched junction bases: 7. The germline gives CDR1 LNHNV, CDR2 YYDKDF (reference sequence). There are 16 residues in the CDR3. CDR3 DNA sequence: TGTGCCACCAGCAGAGATCTGGGACAGGGATTTTACGAGCAGTACTTC. Protein sequence: CATSRDLGQGFYEQYF.

A single count supports this clone. The V and J genes are TRBV28 and TRBJ2-7; weak D call: TRBD1 (6 bases). Germline lookup yields CDR1 MDHEN and CDR2 SYDVKM. V shed 4 bases and J shed 5 bases, with 15 bases lying between them. The length of the CDR3 is 14 residues. CDR3 DNA: TGTGCCAGCAGTTACGACAGGATTTCCGACGAGCAGTACTTC. This translates into CASSYDRISDEQYF.

The chain couples TRBV29-1 to TRBJ2-1, with 9 bases that match TRBD1. Germline V gives CDR1 SQVTM, CDR2 ANQGSEA. There are 15 residues in the CDR3. The trim removed 6 bases at V and 0 bases at J, leaving 6 bases unmatched. The CDR3 DNA reads TGCAGCGTAGGACAGGGGTCTCGCTCCTACAATGAGCAGTTCTTC. This translates into CSVGQGSRSYNEQFF.

The chain joins TRBV27 to TRBJ2-3; 11 positions agree with TRBD1. J gave up 5 bases and V 5 bases, and 3 bases lay outside the gene matches. The CDR3 consists of 14 residues. In germline, CDR1 is MNHEY, CDR2 SMNVEV (reference sequence). CDR3 in amino acids: CASSLDRGRDTQYF. The CDR3 DNA is TGTGCCAGCAGTCTGGACAGGGGGCGAGATACGCAGTATTTT.

V usage is TRBV19 and J usage is TRBJ1-2; D remains unclear. Germline-derived CDR1 and CDR2 are LNHDA and SQIVND (reference sequence). The CDR3 sequence is 16 residues long. Trimming shortened V by 3 bases and J by 2 bases, and 16 bases separated the two germline ends. The DNA of the CDR3 is TGTGCCAGTAGTATCGGTCTTCGGAGAGACAACTATGGCTACACCTTC. It yields the protein CASSIGLRRDNYGYTF.

This chain uses TRBV28 with TRBJ1-4; perhaps TRBD1 as D (5 bases). This CDR3 comprises 18 residues. V was shortened by 4 bases and J by 0 bases, with 18 bases between the two germline ends. Germline values: CDR1 MDHEN, CDR2 SYDVKM. This CDR3 reads CASSSNLQDKTTNEKLFF. In DNA, the CDR3 is TGTGCCAGCAGTTCCAACCTCCAGGACAAGACAACTAATGAAAAACTGTTTTTT. The variable domain in full, with the rest retrieved from reference TRBV28 and TRBJ1-4, is DVKVTQSSRYLVKRTGEKVFLECVQDMDHENMFWYRQDPGLGLRLIYFSYDVKMKEKGDIPEGYSVSREKKERFSLILESASTNQTSMYLCASSSNLQDKTTNEKLFFGSGTQLSVL.

This clone came up a few times. V and J are TRBV19 and TRBJ2-1; D possibly corresponds to TRBD1 (5 bases). V was cut by 7 bases and J by 5 bases, with 12 bases left in between. Germline values: CDR1 LNHDA, CDR2 SQIVND (reference sequence). This CDR3 comprises 13 residues. The CDR3 spells CASTADSDNEQFF. CDR3 DNA sequence: TGTGCCAGTACCGCCGACAGTGACAATGAGCAGTTCTTC.

V gene TRBV9 combines with J gene TRBJ2-3; D remains ambiguous. The CDR3 is 15 residues long. Trimming removed 0 bases from V and 5 bases from J, with 13 bases in between. Germline V gene data show CDR1 as SGDLS and CDR2 as YYNGEE. CDR3 in amino acids: CASSVAGPEGDTQYF. The DNA of the CDR3 is TGTGCCAGCAGCGTAGCTGGGCCCGAAGGAGATACGCAGTATTTT.

V is TRBV27 and J is TRBJ2-3, with a possible D match to TRBD2 (6 bases). The CDR3 has 13 amino acids. Trimming removed 5 bases from V and 1 base from J, with 7 bases in between. Per germline, CDR1 MNHEY and CDR2 SMNVEV (reference sequence). The CDR3 region is CASSRGGTDTQYF. The DNA of the CDR3 is TGTGCCAGCAGTCGCGGGGGCACAGATACGCAGTATTTT.

The chain uses TRBV2 and TRBJ2-5, with a possible D match to TRBD2 (5 bases). Per germline, CDR1 SNHLY and CDR2 FYNNEI. Trimming removed 2 bases from V and 2 bases from J, with 9 bases in between. The CDR3 covers 14 residues. The CDR3 DNA is TGTGCCAGCAGTGAACGGGGTCCTCAAGAGACCCAGTACTTC. This encodes CASSERGPQETQYF.

This clone has a handful of counts. This sequence joins TRBV6-1 and TRBJ2-4; the D is unclear. This CDR3 region has 16 residues. V was clipped by 0 bases and J by 3 bases, with 12 bases between them. From germline, CDR1 is MNHNS and CDR2 SASEGT. CDR3: CASSEAVETGKNIQYF. The CDR3 coding sequence is TGTGCCAGCAGTGAAGCGGTAGAGACGGGCAAAAACATTCAGTACTTC.

V is TRBV6-1 and J is TRBJ1-5; D ambiguous. Germline CDR1 and CDR2: MNHNS and SASEGT. The V and J ends lost 6 bases and 2 bases respectively, with 11 bases between them. The CDR3 is 14 amino acids. The CDR3 DNA follows: TGTGCCAGCAGCGAACCCGGGGGCAATCAGCCCCAGCATTTT. This codes for CASSEPGGNQPQHF.

The V gene is TRBV12-5, the J gene TRBJ2-7, with D perhaps matching TRBD2 (5 bases). Germline V gene sequence: CDR1 LGHNT, CDR2 FRNRAP. V was cut by 0 bases and J by 3 bases, with 12 bases left in between. The CDR3 is 15 residues long. CDR3 amino acids: CASGLVLSRGYEQYF. The CDR3 DNA sequence: TGTGCTAGTGGTTTGGTATTGAGTCGGGGCTACGAGCAGTACTTC.